This T cell receptor (beta chain) was sequenced for a study of T cell responses to AZD1222 COVID-19 vaccine. About the research overall: Recipients boosted at about 4 weeks or about 12 weeks are pooled.

This clone occurred a few times. Its cognate antigen is unknown. Generated by immunoSEQ multiplex PCR, the TCRdb table keeps only in-frame clones and is missing some. The data show tens of thousands of clones, around nine tenths seen once. Notes on the study in general: Two AZD1222 administrations were followed by greater Spike-specific TCR breadth and depth. Dominant CD4 TCR responses targeted spike regions 160-218 and 743-854. The repertoires were collected only after the peak T cell response.

The V gene lost 1 base and the J gene lost 7 bases, with 14 bases spanning the gap. Germline assignment: CDR1 SGHVS and CDR2 FQNEAQ. The CDR3 covers 15 residues. The material sequenced was peripheral blood, taken on day 0 of AZD1222 vaccination. The source of this sequence is an adult in good health. V is TRBV7-8 and J is TRBJ1-5; D not resolved. The CDR3 nucleotides are TGTGCCAGCAGCTTAGGGGCCCTTGGGAAACAGCCCCAGCATTTT. Translation gives CASSLGALGKQPQHF.